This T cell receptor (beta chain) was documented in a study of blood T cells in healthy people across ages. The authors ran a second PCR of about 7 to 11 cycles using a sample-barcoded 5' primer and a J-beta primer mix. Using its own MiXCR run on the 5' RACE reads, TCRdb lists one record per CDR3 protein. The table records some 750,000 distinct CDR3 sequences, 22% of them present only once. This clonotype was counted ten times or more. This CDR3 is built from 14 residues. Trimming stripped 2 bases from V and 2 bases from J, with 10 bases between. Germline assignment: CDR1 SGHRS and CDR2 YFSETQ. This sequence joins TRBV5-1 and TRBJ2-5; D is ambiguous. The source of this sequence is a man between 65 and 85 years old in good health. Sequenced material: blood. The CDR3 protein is CASSFLGTQETQYF. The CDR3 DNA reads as TGCGCCAGCAGCTTTTTGGGCACTCAAGAGACCCAGTACTTC.